These T cell receptor beta chains were read from a single sample in a study of blood T cells in healthy people across ages. One entry per CDR3 protein results from TCRdb running MiXCR on the 5' RACE reads. Of about 970,000 distinct CDR3 sequences in the sample, around 54% were seen once. Sequencing was performed on blood. The receptors derive from a woman aged 55-69 years in good health. The CDR3 runs from the conserved cysteine through the conserved F or W. Each record gives: D gene, V gene, clone size, J gene, CDR3 DNA, CDR3 protein. D genes are given only for firm matches. Rows may omit the clone size; those that give it use once, few, many or a size class.

-	TRBV27	-	TRBJ2-3	TGTGCCAGCAGGAACCTAGGCACAGATACGCAGTATTTT	CASRNLGTDTQYF
-	TRBV7-2	many	TRBJ1-2	TGTGCCAGCAGCTTATTTATCGGCTATGGCTACACCTTC	CASSLFIGYGYTF
TRBD2	TRBV4-1	many	TRBJ2-1	TGCGCCAGCAGCCAGGAGCGGGAGGTAAACAATGAGCAGTTCTTC	CASSQEREVNNEQFF
-	TRBV5-1	-	TRBJ2-6	TGCGCCAGCAGCTCCCCACAGGGGACTGGCTCTGGGGCCAACGTCCTGACTTTC	CASSSPQGTGSGANVLTF
-	TRBV9	-	TRBJ2-2	TGTGCCAGCAGCGTAGGCCACGACCCAAACACCGGGGAGCTGTTTTTT	CASSVGHDPNTGELFF
-	TRBV27	-	TRBJ1-6	TGTGCCAGCAGTTTAATTCAGGGGCTTGAACTCCACTTT	CASSLIQGLELHF
-	TRBV5-6	-	TRBJ2-3	TGTGCCAGCAGCTTGTTCGCCGGAAGATTTAGCACAGATACGCAGTATTTT	CASSLFAGRFSTDTQYF
-	TRBV20-1	-	TRBJ1-2	TGCAGTGCCAGATACCTATTTAGTGGCTACACCTTC	CSARYLFSGYTF
-	TRBV20-1	-	TRBJ1-2	TGCAGTGCCCCCCTGACCCTTTCTAAGGGCTACACCTTC	CSAPLTLSKGYTF
-	TRBV28	once	TRBJ1-1	TGTGCCAGCAGTCTCCTCTCCCGGATGAGGGTCACTGAAGCTTTCTTT	CASSLLSRMRVTEAFF
-	TRBV6-2/TRBV6-3	-	TRBJ2-5	TGTGCCAGCAGCAACTGGGCGGGACGGACGGAGACCCAGTACTTC	CASSNWAGRTETQYF
-	TRBV6-6	-	TRBJ1-2	TGTGCCAGCAGTTCCGGGAGTCAGGTCGGTGGCTACACCTTC	CASSSGSQVGGYTF
-	TRBV6-2/TRBV6-3	-	TRBJ2-7	TGTGCCAGCAGTTATGGGACCCACGAGCAGTACTTC	CASSYGTHEQYF
TRBD2	TRBV4-1	-	TRBJ2-3	TGCGCCAGCAGCCAAGATCTCTTTGGGACTAGCGGGAGGAAGGCAGATACGCAGTATTTT	CASSQDLFGTSGRKADTQYF
TRBD2	TRBV6-2/TRBV6-3	-	TRBJ2-1	TGTGCCAGCAGTTCCCAGGGGAGCGGGAGGGCCAGTGAGCAGTTCTTC	CASSSQGSGRASEQFF
-	TRBV20-1	-	TRBJ2-4	TGCAGTGCTAGACCAGGGGTCGCCAAAAACATTCAGTACTTC	CSARPGVAKNIQYF
-	TRBV2	-	TRBJ2-7	TGTGCCAGCAGTGAGCACCCGGGGAGTAACGAGCAGTACTTC	CASSEHPGSNEQYF
TRBD2	TRBV6-5	-	TRBJ2-5	TGTGCCAGCAGTTACGTAGCGGGATCGGAGACCCAGTACTTC	CASSYVAGSETQYF
TRBD2	TRBV29-1	-	TRBJ2-7	TGCAGCGCGGGGGGGGGACTCCACGAGCAGTACTTC	CSAGGGLHEQYF
-	TRBV12-3/TRBV12-4	few	TRBJ2-5	TGTGCCAGCAGTTCCTCAGGGTCCGGGGAGACCCAGTACTTC	CASSSSGSGETQYF
-	TRBV27	-	TRBJ2-1	TGTGCCAGCAGTTGGGGGATGGGCAATGAGCAGTTCTTC	CASSWGMGNEQFF
-	TRBV27	-	TRBJ2-7	TGTGCCAGCAGACTCGACAGGACAAGCTACGAGCAGTACTTC	CASRLDRTSYEQYF
-	TRBV15	many	TRBJ2-7	TGTGCCACCAGCAGAGATCTGGGGTACGAGCAGTACTTC	CATSRDLGYEQYF
TRBD2	TRBV2	-	TRBJ2-7	TGTGCCAGCAGTCGGACTAGCGGGATACTACAACCCTCCTACGAGCAGTACTTC	CASSRTSGILQPSYEQYF
-	TRBV10-3	few	TRBJ2-7	TGTGCCAGTCGGTCGACGGACACCCTATACGAGCAGTACTTC	CASRSTDTLYEQYF